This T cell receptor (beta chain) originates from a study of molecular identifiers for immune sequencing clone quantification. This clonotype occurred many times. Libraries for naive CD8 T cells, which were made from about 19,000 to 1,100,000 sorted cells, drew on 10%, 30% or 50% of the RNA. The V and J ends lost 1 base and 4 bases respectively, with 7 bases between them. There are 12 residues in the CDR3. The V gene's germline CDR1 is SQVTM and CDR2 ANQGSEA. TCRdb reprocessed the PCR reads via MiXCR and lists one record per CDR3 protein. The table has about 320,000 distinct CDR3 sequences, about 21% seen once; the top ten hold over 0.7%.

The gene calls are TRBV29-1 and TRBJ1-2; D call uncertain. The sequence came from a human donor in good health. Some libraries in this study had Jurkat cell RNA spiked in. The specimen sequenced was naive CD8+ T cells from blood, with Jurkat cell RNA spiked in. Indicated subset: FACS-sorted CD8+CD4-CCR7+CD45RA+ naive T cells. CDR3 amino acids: CSVEGTTYGYTF. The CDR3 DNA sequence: TGCAGCGTTGAAGGGACCACCTATGGCTACACCTTC. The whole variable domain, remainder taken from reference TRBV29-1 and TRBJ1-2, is SAVISQKPSRDICQRGTSLTIQCQVDSQVTMMFWYRQQPGQSLTLIATANQGSEATYESGFVIDKFPISRPNLTFSTLTVSNMSPEDSSIYLCSVEGTTYGYTFGSGTRLTVV.